The T cell receptor beta chain under discussion was sequenced for a study of T-cell memory formation after mild COVID-19. Whole-study results and caveats: There were some responding clones in pre-infection memory, which suggested that cross-reactive memory had joined.

Deletions cut 1 base from V and 1 base from J, with 14 bases between. CDR3 length: 16 amino acids. The table lists this clonotype with a few counts. What it binds is not known. Constant-segment primers served in 5'RACE that generated TCR alpha and TCR beta cDNA libraries bearing sample barcodes and UMIs. TCRdb re-analysed the 5' RACE reads in MiXCR, keeping a single row per CDR3 protein. The sample has 350,000 or so distinct CDR3 sequences; 20% to 25% are singletons. This chain connects TRBV12-3 or TRBV12-4 to TRBJ2-7; possible D gene TRBD1, 5 bases. Sequencing used PBMCs or a T cell subset sorted from them (not recorded which). This clonotype was sampled from an adult woman who had mild COVID-19 (a few samples of this study predate the infection). Cell type and time point are not known. DNA of the CDR3: TGTGCCAGCAGTTTAGAAGCAGGGCAGGCGTCCTACGAGCAGTACTTC. This translates into CASSLEAGQASYEQYF.